Listed below are T cell receptor beta chains from one sample, sequenced in a study of early T cells in non-severe SARS-CoV-2 infection. One entry per CDR3 protein results from TCRdb running MiXCR on the 5' RACE reads. The sample yields 55,000 or so distinct CDR3 sequences, around 12% seen once. The sequenced sample consisted of whole blood. The receptor source for this set is an adult who was a healthcare worker with PCR-confirmed SARS-CoV-2 infection or an uninfected control (not recorded which). Each CDR3 is given with its conserved first and last residue. The D gene is left open where the match is weak. The size entry is marked missing in some rows and otherwise reads once, few, many or a size class.

v_call,d_call,clone_size,cdr3_length,j_call,cdr3_nt,cdr3_aa
TRBV2,TRBD1,few,14,TRBJ2-2,TGTGCCAGCAGTGGACAGGGTGGCACCGGGGAGCTGTTTTTT,CASSGQGGTGELFF
TRBV6-5,TRBD1,.,17,TRBJ1-2,TGTGCCAGCAGCCCTTGGCCCCTACAGGGGTTTAACTATGGCTACACCTTC,CASSPWPLQGFNYGYTF
TRBV9,.,.,15,TRBJ1-5,TGTGCCAGCAGCGTCGGGGTGGCCCGCAATCAGCCCCAGCATTTT,CASSVGVARNQPQHF
TRBV12-3/TRBV12-4,.,many,13,TRBJ2-5,TGTGCCAGCAGCTCATGGGGCCGGGAGACCCAGTACTTC,CASSSWGRETQYF
TRBV12-5,.,few,15,TRBJ2-7,TGTGCTAGTGCCCTAGGGGGGGGCGCAGGCTACGAGCAGTACTTC,CASALGGGAGYEQYF
TRBV6-6,TRBD2,.,16,TRBJ2-3,TGTGCCAGCAGTTCCGCGGGGGGCCTGAGCACTTATACGCAGTATTTT,CASSSAGGLSTYTQYF
TRBV2,.,.,13,TRBJ2-7,TGTGCCACGAAACCGGGACTGGGGGCCGAGCAGTACTTC,CATKPGLGAEQYF
TRBV30,.,.,12,TRBJ1-2,TGTGCCAAGTCGGACACCGCCGGTGGCTACACCTTC,CAKSDTAGGYTF
TRBV3-1,.,many,18,TRBJ2-7,TGTGCCAGCAGCCAAGACGGAGTGAGACTAGGAGGCCGGGGCGAGCAGTACTTC,CASSQDGVRLGGRGEQYF
TRBV6-6,.,.,15,TRBJ1-1,TGTGCCAGCACCGTAGCGGGGACCCTGCAGGCTGAAGCTTTCTTT,CASTVAGTLQAEAFF